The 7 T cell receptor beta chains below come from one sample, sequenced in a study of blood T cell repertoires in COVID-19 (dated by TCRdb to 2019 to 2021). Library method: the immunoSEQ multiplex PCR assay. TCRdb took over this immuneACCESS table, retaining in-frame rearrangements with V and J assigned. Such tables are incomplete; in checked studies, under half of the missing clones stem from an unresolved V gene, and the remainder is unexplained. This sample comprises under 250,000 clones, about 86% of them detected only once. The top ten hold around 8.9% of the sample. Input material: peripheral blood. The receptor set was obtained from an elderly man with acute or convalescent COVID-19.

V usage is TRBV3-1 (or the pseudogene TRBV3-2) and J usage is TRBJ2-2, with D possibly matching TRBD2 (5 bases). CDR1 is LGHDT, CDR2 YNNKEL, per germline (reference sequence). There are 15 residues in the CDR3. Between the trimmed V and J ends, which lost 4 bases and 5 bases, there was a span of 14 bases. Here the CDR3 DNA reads TGTGCCAGCAGCCTCTCCGAGGGCCTGACCGGGGAGCTGTTTTTT. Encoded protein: CASSLSEGLTGELFF.

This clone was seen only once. The DNA for the CDR3 is TGTGCCAGCAGGGCAAATACAGATGAGCAGTTCTTC. Protein product: CASRANTDEQFF. This chain uses TRBV11-2 with TRBJ2-1; no reliable D call. Germline values: CDR1 SGHAT, CDR2 FQNNGV. V was cut by 6 bases and J by 8 bases, with 11 bases left in between. The CDR3 consists of 12 residues.

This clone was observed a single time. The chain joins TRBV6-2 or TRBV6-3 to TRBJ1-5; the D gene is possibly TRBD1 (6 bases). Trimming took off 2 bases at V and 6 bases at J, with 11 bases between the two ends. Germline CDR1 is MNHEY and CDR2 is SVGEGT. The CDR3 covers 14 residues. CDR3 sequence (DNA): TGTGCCAGCAGTTACCCGACAGGCCGTCAGCCCCAGCATTTT. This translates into CASSYPTGRQPQHF.

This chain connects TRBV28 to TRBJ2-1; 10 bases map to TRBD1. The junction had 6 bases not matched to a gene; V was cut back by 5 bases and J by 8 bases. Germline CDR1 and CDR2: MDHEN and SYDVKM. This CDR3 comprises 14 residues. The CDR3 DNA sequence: TGTGCCAGCAGTCCGGAAGGGACAGGGGATGAGCAGTTCTTC. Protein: CASSPEGTGDEQFF.

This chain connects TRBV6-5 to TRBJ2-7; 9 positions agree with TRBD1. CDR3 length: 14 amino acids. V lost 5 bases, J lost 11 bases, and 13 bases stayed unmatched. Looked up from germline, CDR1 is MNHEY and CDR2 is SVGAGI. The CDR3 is CASSTDRGPSEKYF. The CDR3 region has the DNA TGTGCCAGCAGTACGGACAGGGGTCCCTCTGAGAAGTACTTC.

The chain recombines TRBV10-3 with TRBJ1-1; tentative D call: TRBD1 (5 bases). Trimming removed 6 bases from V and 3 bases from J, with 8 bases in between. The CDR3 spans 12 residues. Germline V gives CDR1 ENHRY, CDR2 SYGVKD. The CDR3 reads CAIRGGDTEAFF. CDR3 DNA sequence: TGTGCCATCAGGGGGGGGGACACTGAAGCTTTCTTT.

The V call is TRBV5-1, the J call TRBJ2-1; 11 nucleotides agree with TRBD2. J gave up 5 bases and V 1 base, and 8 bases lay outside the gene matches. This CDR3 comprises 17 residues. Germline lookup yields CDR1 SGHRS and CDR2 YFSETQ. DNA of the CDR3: TGCGCCAGCAGCTTGAGGCCTCTAGCGGGGGGAGACAATGAGCAGTTCTTC. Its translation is CASSLRPLAGGDNEQFF.